This T cell receptor beta chain appears in the sequencing data of a study of beta chain features in type 1 diabetes. Study-level results: For cells with high TCR expression, cDNA sequencing could yield over-representation. There were fewer insertions and more deletions at the VDJ junctions of type 1 diabetes patients. In all four CD4+ subsets, TCRB CDR3 length was significantly, moderately reduced in type 1 diabetes.

The V and J ends lost 2 bases and 2 bases respectively, with 11 bases between them. The CDR3 has 14 amino acids. CDR1 SGHRS and CDR2 YFSETQ come from the germline V gene. This clone was detected a few times. Its antigen is undetermined. Expressed TCRB transcripts were sequenced, since all the RNA that had been isolated was reverse transcribed. Naive, central memory and regulatory T cell samples averaged approximately 3.8 million reads. Only in-frame clones appear in the TCRdb table, and some are missing; sequencing was by immunoSEQ multiplex PCR. The sample shows roughly 230,000 clones, approximately 10% of them seen only once. Donors contributed one heparinised blood draw apiece, averaging around 100 mL.

Material for sequencing was naive CD4+ T cells from blood. The clonotype comes from a man younger than 40 with type 1 diabetes. The chain is built from TRBV5-1 and TRBJ2-7, with no clear D. CDR3 amino acids: CASSFYDSTYEQYF. CDR3 coding DNA: TGCGCCAGCAGCTTTTACGATAGTACCTACGAGCAGTACTTC.